This T cell receptor (beta chain) was sequenced for a study of T-cell reconstitution after alpha-beta-depleted transplantation in children. Researchers prepared the TCRbeta library using unique molecular identifiers, the study reports. One entry per CDR3 protein, called by TCRdb with MiXCR from the PCR reads. The sample records 440,000 or so distinct CDR3 sequences, about a tenth being singletons. CDR3 length: 14 residues. Looked up from germline, CDR1 is MDHEN and CDR2 is SYDVKM. J was trimmed by 12 bases and V by 6 bases; bases with no gene match: 12. The V call is TRBV28, the J call TRBJ2-3; 10 bases are a match to TRBD2. The source was PBMCs from the stem cell graft donor, collected from the stem cell graft. This receptor was identified in a human donor who donated a stem cell graft to a child with acute myeloid leukemia. CDR3 sequence (DNA): TGTGCCAGCAGGGCCACTAGCGGGGACCCCTATCAGTATTTT. Residues: CASRATSGDPYQYF.